The rows below give T cell receptor beta chains drawn from one sample of a study of blood T cell repertoires in COVID-19. Profiling relied on immunoSEQ multiplex PCR, and the TCRdb table lists in-frame clones only, not all of them. This sample has about 340,000 clones, with 86% found just once. The source material was peripheral blood. Source of these receptors: a woman between 55 and 75 years old with COVID-19, enrolled during active disease. The CDR3 runs from the conserved cysteine through the conserved F or W. The order of the fields is J gene, clone size, V gene, D gene, CDR3 protein, CDR3 DNA. D genes are given only for firm matches. Clone size appears in some rows only: once, few, many, or a class for an expanded clone.

>TRBJ2-7|-|TRBV2|TRBD2
CASKTSGGQALSYEQYF
TGTGCCAGCAAAACTAGCGGGGGGCAAGCCCTCTCCTACGAGCAGTACTTC
>TRBJ1-5|-|TRBV6-5|-
CASSYSRRGDQPQHF
TGTGCCAGCAGTTACTCGAGGCGGGGGGATCAGCCCCAGCATTTT
>TRBJ2-1|once|TRBV6-4|-
CASSVLPQRGNEQFF
TGTGCCAGCAGTGTATTGCCTCAAAGAGGCAATGAGCAGTTCTTC
>TRBJ1-2|-|TRBV27|TRBD1
CASSAWTGGGYGYTF
TGTGCCAGCAGTGCTTGGACAGGGGGCGGGTATGGCTACACCTTC
>TRBJ2-5|-|TRBV9|-
CASSVAPSLVGQETQYF
TGTGCCAGCAGCGTAGCTCCCTCCCTAGTTGGGCAAGAGACCCAGTACTTC
>TRBJ1-2|-|TRBV12-5|TRBD1
CASALRRQGGFNYGYTF
TGTGCTAGTGCCCTGCGGCGGCAGGGGGGCTTTAACTATGGCTACACCTTC
>TRBJ2-2|-|TRBV6-5|-
CASSYSPRSNTGELFF
TGTGCCAGCAGTTACTCTCCCAGATCGAACACCGGGGAGCTGTTTTTT
>TRBJ2-3|-|TRBV5-4|TRBD2
CASSLRSGGATDTQYF
TGTGCCAGCAGCTTGCGTAGCGGGGGGGCCACAGATACGCAGTATTTT
>TRBJ2-1|-|TRBV7-7|-
CASSLRRGTYNEQFF
TGTGCCAGCAGCTTGCGCCGGGGTACCTACAATGAGCAGTTCTTC
>TRBJ2-7|few|TRBV7-3|TRBD1
CASSLQGARDEQYF
TGTGCCAGCAGCCTCCAGGGGGCTCGCGACGAGCAGTACTTC
>TRBJ1-3|-|TRBV13|TRBD1
CASSYLTGGGNTIYF
TGTGCCAGCAGCTACCTAACAGGGGGGGGAAACACCATATATTTT
>TRBJ1-5|few|TRBV6-2/TRBV6-3|-
CASSGGVNQPQHF
TGTGCCAGCAGTGGAGGGGTCAATCAGCCCCAGCATTTT
>TRBJ1-1|-|TRBV11-2|-
CASSFMLGAMNTEAFF
TGTGCCAGCAGCTTTATGTTAGGGGCCATGAACACTGAAGCTTTCTTT
>TRBJ1-3|-|TRBV6-5|-
CASSSRRGSGNTIYF
TGTGCCAGCAGTTCCCGCCGGGGCTCTGGAAACACCATATATTTT
>TRBJ1-2|-|TRBV9|-
CASSVGRGGYTF
TGTGCCAGCAGCGTTGGCCGAGGAGGCTACACCTTC
>TRBJ2-3|once|TRBV9|TRBD2
CASSAPAGGKTDTQYF
TGTGCCAGCAGCGCGCCAGCGGGGGGGAAGACAGATACGCAGTATTTT
>TRBJ2-2|-|TRBV9|-
CASSPRVGTNTGELFF
TGTGCCAGCAGCCCCCGTGTAGGGACAAACACCGGGGAGCTGTTTTTT
>TRBJ1-6|once|TRBV5-1|-
CASSFGGTMNSPLHF
TGCGCCAGCAGCTTTGGAGGAACCATGAATTCACCCCTCCACTTT
>TRBJ2-1|-|TRBV21-1|-
CASRRQGAIEQFF
TGTGCCAGCAGGCGACAGGGGGCGATTGAGCAGTTCTTC
>TRBJ1-1|-|TRBV10-3|-
CATRSVGGGNTEAFF
TGTGCCACGAGATCAGTGGGCGGAGGGAACACTGAAGCTTTCTTT
>TRBJ2-5|-|TRBV20-1|-
CSGGRQETQYF
TGCAGTGGGGGGAGGCAAGAGACCCAGTACTTC
>TRBJ2-5|-|TRBV5-5|TRBD1
CASSLARDSRAGETQYF
TGTGCCAGCAGCTTGGCCCGGGACAGCCGAGCCGGAGAGACCCAGTACTTC
>TRBJ1-2|-|TRBV7-8|-
CASSLVAGSQGYGYTF
TGTGCCAGCAGCTTAGTAGCGGGGAGCCAAGGGTATGGCTACACCTTC
>TRBJ1-5|-|TRBV30|-
CAWSLRSGPQHF
TGTGCCTGGAGTCTCCGATCAGGGCCCCAGCATTTT
>TRBJ2-7|-|TRBV11-3|-
CASGFGTIYEQYF
TGTGCCAGCGGATTCGGGACAATCTACGAGCAGTACTTC